This TCR beta chain was documented in a study of CD8 T cells in Susac syndrome. TEMRA cells were enriched by FACS, and CD4+ and CD8+ T cells were negatively isolated. RNA in amounts of roughly 0.5 to 1 ug was reverse transcribed with random hexamers. TCRdb itself ran the immunoSEQ multiplex PCR reads through MiXCR, one entry per CDR3 protein. The data hold about 140,000 distinct CDR3 sequences, with approximately 95% observed a single time. Germline V lookup: CDR1 SGDLS, CDR2 YYNGEE. The CDR3 extends over 15 amino acids. The V end lost 4 bases, the J end lost 0 bases, and 13 bases lay between the germline ends.

Sequenced input: CD4+ T cells from PBMCs. V is TRBV9 and J is TRBJ1-2; no reliable D call. The clonotype comes from a human donor with multiple sclerosis. The CDR3 nucleotides read TGTGCCAGCAGCCCCGAGCGGATTACTAACTATGGCTACACCTTC. It yields the protein CASSPERITNYGYTF.